These T cell receptor beta chains were read from a single sample in a study of OX40 agonist ivuxolimab in advanced cancers. Generated by immunoSEQ multiplex PCR, the TCRdb table keeps only in-frame clones and is missing some. The table has around 89,000 clones, under 95% seen once. The sequencing used CD4+ or CD8+ T cells sorted from blood, collected in a trial of the OX40 agonist ivuxolimab. These TCRs come from an adult with an advanced solid tumor such as melanoma, head and neck, liver or kidney cancer. Both conserved end residues are part of each CDR3. A D gene is named only where the DNA matches it firmly. Size is stated for part of the rows, as once, few or many counts, or as a class when the clone is expanded.

-	TRBV5-4	-	TRBJ1-1	CASSIQGSNTEAFF	TGTGCCAGCAGCATACAGGGCTCCAACACTGAAGCTTTCTTT
-	TRBV5-1	TRBD2	TRBJ2-3	CASSLAVDFLAGDTDTQYF	TGCGCCAGCAGCTTGGCCGTCGACTTCCTAGCGGGAGACACAGATACGCAGTATTTT
-	TRBV7-2	-	TRBJ2-3	CASSPDTASGTDTQYF	TGTGCCAGCAGCCCCGACACCGCCTCGGGCACAGATACGCAGTATTTT
-	TRBV6-5	TRBD1	TRBJ2-3	CASRTGPSTDTQYF	TGTGCCAGCAGGACAGGGCCCAGCACAGATACGCAGTATTTT
-	TRBV28	-	TRBJ2-1	CASNTDVSYNEQFF	TGTGCCAGCAATACCGACGTCTCCTACAATGAGCAGTTCTTC
-	TRBV19	-	TRBJ2-7	CASSNPGYDEQYF	TGTGCCAGTAGTAACCCAGGGTACGACGAGCAGTACTTC
-	TRBV2	-	TRBJ2-1	CASSPTSFDNEQFF	TGTGCCAGCAGCCCGACTAGTTTCGACAATGAGCAGTTCTTC
-	TRBV6-1	TRBD2	TRBJ2-5	CASSGLADQETQYF	TGTGCCAGCAGTGGGCTAGCGGACCAAGAGACCCAGTACTTC
-	TRBV4-3	-	TRBJ2-3	CASSQTDWRGLDTDTQYF	TGCGCCAGCAGCCAAACGGATTGGCGGGGTTTGGACACAGATACGCAGTATTTT
-	TRBV28	-	TRBJ1-1	CATKRQNTEAFF	TGTGCCACGAAACGGCAGAACACTGAAGCTTTCTTT
-	TRBV27	TRBD1	TRBJ1-1	CASSLNPGWTGGEAFF	TGTGCCAGCAGTTTAAACCCCGGGTGGACAGGGGGTGAAGCTTTCTTT
-	TRBV30	-	TRBJ2-7	CAWSVRGSSEQYF	TGTGCCTGGAGTGTACGGGGGTCCAGCGAGCAGTACTTC
-	TRBV2	-	TRBJ2-5	CASRWDTETQYF	TGTGCCAGCAGGTGGGACACGGAGACCCAGTACTTC
-	TRBV19	TRBD2	TRBJ2-1	CASSPPSPVLAGGDEQFF	TGTGCCAGTAGCCCCCCTTCCCCGGTACTAGCGGGGGGGGATGAGCAGTTCTTC
-	TRBV7-3	-	TRBJ2-3	CASSSGGDTDTQYF	TGTGCCAGCAGCTCGGGGGGCGACACAGATACGCAGTATTTT
-	TRBV7-2	TRBD1	TRBJ1-1	CASSPLFGQVRGAFF	TGTGCCAGCAGCCCCCTATTCGGACAGGTCCGAGGAGCTTTCTTT
-	TRBV30	-	TRBJ2-1	CAWSRPIPGSFDEQFF	TGTGCCTGGAGTCGACCGATCCCTGGTTCCTTCGATGAGCAGTTCTTC
-	TRBV7-2	TRBD1	TRBJ2-7	CASSLGQGNEQYF	TGTGCCAGCAGCTTAGGACAGGGGAACGAGCAGTACTTC
-	TRBV6-5	-	TRBJ2-5	CASSYNWAGETQYF	TGTGCCAGCAGTTACAATTGGGCGGGAGAGACCCAGTACTTC
-	TRBV5-1	TRBD1	TRBJ2-5	CASSTGQGMETQYF	TGCGCCAGCAGCACGGGACAGGGTATGGAGACCCAGTACTTC
-	TRBV7-2	-	TRBJ1-3	CASTSGLSGNTIYF	TGTGCCAGCACCTCCGGACTTTCTGGAAACACCATATATTTT
-	TRBV6-1	TRBD1	TRBJ1-4	CASCMGQDEKLFF	TGTGCCAGCTGCATGGGACAGGATGAAAAACTGTTTTTT
-	TRBV11-2	TRBD1	TRBJ1-5	CASSPDRGQPQHF	TGTGCCAGCAGTCCCGACAGGGGACAGCCCCAGCATTTT
-	TRBV19	TRBD1	TRBJ2-7	CASSMVGTGYYEQYF	TGTGCCAGTAGTATGGTCGGGACAGGATACTACGAGCAGTACTTC
-	TRBV19	-	TRBJ2-7	CASSIEGKGLNEQYF	TGTGCCAGTAGTATAGAGGGGAAAGGTTTGAACGAGCAGTACTTC
-	TRBV7-3	TRBD2	TRBJ2-2	CASSPHGRGVTGELFF	TGTGCCAGCAGCCCCCACGGGAGGGGGGTCACCGGGGAGCTGTTTTTT
once	TRBV7-2	TRBD1	TRBJ1-2	CASSPTGGFGYGYTF	TGTGCCAGCAGCCCCACAGGGGGCTTTGGCTATGGCTACACCTTC
-	TRBV20-1	TRBD2	TRBJ2-1	CSGGSYNEQFF	TGCAGCGGGGGGTCCTACAATGAGCAGTTCTTC
-	TRBV5-1	-	TRBJ2-7	CASSLNGGSDYEQYF	TGCGCCAGCAGCCTAAATGGAGGGTCGGACTACGAGCAGTACTTC
-	TRBV19	TRBD1	TRBJ2-7	CASSRDRAPPGEQYF	TGTGCCAGTAGTCGGGACAGGGCCCCACCAGGCGAGCAGTACTTC
-	TRBV5-5	-	TRBJ1-1	CASSLGHLNTEAFF	TGTGCCAGCAGCCTGGGACACTTGAACACTGAAGCTTTCTTT
-	TRBV5-1	-	TRBJ2-2	CASTGGANTGELFF	TGCGCCAGCACTGGAGGAGCGAACACCGGGGAGCTGTTTTTT
-	TRBV7-9	-	TRBJ2-3	CASSYPPGIGTDTQYF	TGTGCCAGCAGCTACCCCCCAGGGATTGGGACAGATACGCAGTATTTT
-	TRBV18	-	TRBJ1-6	CASSRTSPGPGGSPLHF	TGTGCCAGCTCAAGGACGTCTCCGGGACCGGGCGGATCACCCCTCCACTTT
-	TRBV1	-	TRBJ2-7	CTSSRGGRREQYF	TGCACCAGCAGCCGGGGCGGGAGACGCGAGCAGTACTTC
-	TRBV15	TRBD2	TRBJ2-1	CATSRTGTSLNEQFF	TGTGCCACCAGCAGAACCGGGACTAGCCTCAATGAGCAGTTCTTC
-	TRBV27	-	TRBJ2-6	CASTPQVTSGANVLTF	TGTGCCAGCACCCCACAGGTCACATCTGGGGCCAACGTCCTGACTTTC
-	TRBV7-9	-	TRBJ2-1	CASSLVGVNEQFF	TGTGCCAGCAGCTTAGTGGGGGTCAATGAGCAGTTCTTC
-	TRBV30	TRBD1	TRBJ1-6	CAWSGEKWTGTSPLHF	TGTGCCTGGAGTGGTGAGAAATGGACAGGGACTTCACCCCTCCACTTT
-	TRBV5-1	TRBD1	TRBJ2-7	CASRTTGGAGPLIEQYF	TGCGCCAGCCGGACCACAGGGGGCGCGGGGCCCTTAATAGAGCAGTACTTC
-	TRBV29-1	-	TRBJ2-4	CSVEGRSLGKNIQYF	TGCAGCGTTGAAGGGCGGTCACTTGGAAAAAACATTCAGTACTTC
-	TRBV5-4	-	TRBJ2-1	CASSLGGGVVREQFF	TGTGCCAGCAGCTTGGGAGGCGGGGTCGTGCGTGAGCAGTTCTTC
few	TRBV10-3	-	TRBJ2-1	CAISDGPTPYNEQFF	TGTGCCATCAGTGATGGCCCTACCCCCTACAATGAGCAGTTCTTC
-	TRBV9	-	TRBJ1-2	CASSPTSQVWNGYTF	TGTGCCAGCAGCCCCACCTCGCAGGTTTGGAATGGCTACACCTTC
-	TRBV11-2	-	TRBJ1-6	CASSPRGVYNSPLHF	TGTGCCAGCAGCCCCCGGGGGGTGTATAATTCACCCCTCCACTTT
-	TRBV19	TRBD1	TRBJ1-5	CASSIGRGPNQPQHF	TGTGCCAGTAGTATAGGCAGGGGGCCAAATCAGCCCCAGCATTTT
-	TRBV2	-	TRBJ1-4	CASSEAGGKLFF	TGTGCCAGCAGTGAAGCGGGGGGAAAACTGTTTTTT
-	TRBV9	-	TRBJ2-1	CASSEASRYNEQFF	TGTGCCAGCAGCGAGGCCAGTAGGTACAATGAGCAGTTCTTC